These 31 T cell receptor beta chains were sequenced from one sample in a study of T cell responses to AZD1222 COVID-19 vaccine. Repertoires were generated with immunoSEQ multiplex PCR, while TCRdb's copy carries only in-frame clones and drops some. This sample carries around 150,000 clones, under 95% of them seen once, and the ten largest clones take about 7.5%. Sample: peripheral blood, taken 28 days after the second dose of the MenACWY control vaccine. The receptors here all came from an adult who received the MenACWY meningococcal vaccine as a control.

The chain uses TRBV7-3 and TRBJ2-1; no firm D call. The CDR3 runs 16 residues. Germline V gene lookup returns CDR1 SGHTA and CDR2 FQGTGA. The V end lost 1 base, the J end lost 1 base, and 11 bases lay between the germline ends. CDR3 sequence reads: CASSLNFASSYNEQFF. In nucleotides, the CDR3 is TGTGCCAGCAGCTTAAACTTCGCCAGTTCCTACAATGAGCAGTTCTTC.

The genes are TRBV27 and TRBJ2-3, with TRBD2 matching 7 bases. Germline V gene sequence: CDR1 MNHEY, CDR2 SMNVEV (reference sequence). Germline trimming cut 7 bases from V and 6 bases from J; bases unmatched to any gene: 10. The CDR3 runs 14 residues. The CDR3 DNA sequence: TGTGCCAGCAATAAAGCGGGGAGAATTGATACGCAGTATTTT. Translation gives CASNKAGRIDTQYF.

The chain joins TRBV5-5 to TRBJ2-7; tentatively, D is TRBD1 (5 bases). The CDR3 contains 15 residues. CDR1 is SGHKS, CDR2 YYEKEE, per germline (reference sequence). V was shortened by 0 bases and J by 0 bases, with 10 bases between the two germline ends. In DNA, the CDR3 is TGTGCCAGCAGCTTGGAACAGGAGAGCTCCTACGAGCAGTACTTC. As protein: CASSLEQESSYEQYF.

This clone was found once. This chain connects TRBV12-5 to TRBJ1-5; D call uncertain. Trimming pared 6 bases from V and 10 bases from J, leaving 19 bases between. This CDR3 spans 14 amino acids. Germline assignment: CDR1 LGHNT and CDR2 FRNRAP. The CDR3 nucleotides read TGTGCTAGTGGCCCTACCCTCGACCCACCTCCCCAGCATTTT. It is translated as CASGPTLDPPPQHF.

This sequence joins TRBV9 and TRBJ2-1, with D uncertain. The ends were cut back, 0 bases at V and 5 bases at J, with 3 bases in the middle. This CDR3 contains 12 residues. The V gene's germline CDR1 is SGDLS and CDR2 YYNGEE. The CDR3 DNA sequence: TGTGCCAGCAGCGTAGCAGACAATGAGCAGTTCTTC. Protein product: CASSVADNEQFF.

This clone appeared a single time. The V call is TRBV28, the J call TRBJ2-7; 7 bases align to TRBD1. The CDR3 sequence is 15 residues long. The germline CDR1 and CDR2 sequences are MDHEN and SYDVKM. V lost 1 base, J lost 3 bases, and 6 bases stayed unmatched. CDR3 amino acids: CASSLFRQGNYEQYF. The CDR3 coding sequence is TGTGCCAGCAGTTTATTCCGACAGGGAAACTACGAGCAGTACTTC.

This sequence joins TRBV5-1 and TRBJ2-1; maybe TRBD1 (6 bases). This CDR3 contains 15 residues. V was trimmed by 2 bases and J by 0 bases, leaving 9 bases between them. Germline V gene sequence: CDR1 SGHRS, CDR2 YFSETQ. CDR3 coding DNA: TGCGCCAGCAGCTTACAGGGAAGCTCCTACAATGAGCAGTTCTTC. It codes for CASSLQGSSYNEQFF.

The chain combines TRBV6-5 with TRBJ2-3, with a tentative D call TRBD1 (5 bases). This CDR3 comprises 14 residues. CDR1 is MNHEY and CDR2 is SVGAGI in the germline V gene. Trimming removed 8 bases from V and 1 base from J, with 13 bases in between. CDR3 DNA sequence: TGTGCCAGCCAGCAGGGTTTGGGCACAGATACGCAGTATTTT. Translated, it gives CASQQGLGTDTQYF.

The chain recombines TRBV9 with TRBJ2-3; D is unresolved. The CDR3 is 13 residues long. The germline V gene has CDR1 SGDLS and CDR2 YYNGEE. V was clipped by 2 bases and J by 6 bases, with 10 bases between them. CDR3 sequence reads: CASSVDPLDTQYF. DNA for the CDR3: TGTGCCAGCAGCGTTGACCCCCTGGATACGCAGTATTTT.

The chain combines TRBV3-1 (or the pseudogene TRBV3-2) with TRBJ2-3; 11 nucleotides align to TRBD2. After removal of 0 bases from V and 0 bases from J, the junction contained 11 bases not matched to a gene. The germline V gene has CDR1 LGHDT and CDR2 YNNKEL (reference sequence). The CDR3 is 20 residues long. The CDR3 reads CASSQDYLAGGPFSTDTQYF. CDR3 nucleotides: TGTGCCAGCAGCCAAGACTATCTAGCGGGGGGTCCCTTTAGCACAGATACGCAGTATTTT.

The rearrangement links TRBV12-3 or TRBV12-4 to TRBJ2-5; tentative D call: TRBD1 (5 bases). The ends were cut back, 11 bases at V and 2 bases at J, with 15 bases in the middle. CDR3 length: 13 amino acids. As DNA, the CDR3 is TGTGCCGGCCAACAGGACGGACAAGAGACCCAGTACTTC. This encodes CAGQQDGQETQYF.

J is TRBJ2-7 and V is TRBV7-9; 12 nucleotides align to TRBD2. J gave up 2 bases and V 2 bases, and 7 bases lay outside the gene matches. The CDR3 has 17 amino acids. Germline values: CDR1 SEHNR, CDR2 FQNEAQ (reference sequence). CDR3 sequence: CASSLQGTSGQAYEQYF. The CDR3 bases are TGTGCCAGCAGCTTACAAGGGACTAGCGGGCAAGCCTACGAGCAGTACTTC.

The chain is built from TRBV12-3 or TRBV12-4 and TRBJ1-6; no definite D call. The CDR3 is made up of 13 amino acids. V gave up 6 bases and J gave up 5 bases, with 8 bases separating them. CDR3 residues: CASREADNSPLHF. The CDR3 nucleotides read TGTGCCAGCAGAGAGGCGGATAATTCACCCCTCCACTTT.

The chain carries TRBV7-9 and TRBJ1-4; the D gene is possibly TRBD1 (5 bases). The CDR3 consists of 13 residues. The germline CDR1 and CDR2 sequences are SEHNR and FQNEAQ (reference sequence). Between the trimmed V and J ends, which lost 5 bases and 8 bases, there was a span of 12 bases. For the CDR3, the DNA is TGTGCCAGCAGCACCTCCGGGACCGAAAAACTGTTTTTT. Amino acids: CASSTSGTEKLFF.

V gene TRBV19 combines with J gene TRBJ2-1; a possible D gene is TRBD1 (5 bases). V was shortened by 7 bases and J by 3 bases, with 10 bases between the two germline ends. The CDR3 spans 13 residues. The V gene's germline CDR1 is LNHDA and CDR2 SQIVND (reference sequence). The CDR3, as DNA: TGTGCCAGTACCGGCGACAGCTACAATGAGCAGTTCTTC. This translates into CASTGDSYNEQFF.

The count of this clone is one. The chain employs TRBV24-1 and TRBJ2-1; D remains unclear. The CDR3 runs to 14 residues. Germline CDR1 and CDR2: KGHDR and SFDVKD. The V gene lost 7 bases and the J gene lost 8 bases, with 17 bases spanning the gap. The CDR3: CATSERGVIYEQFF. The CDR3 DNA reads as TGTGCCACCAGCGAAAGAGGTGTGATCTATGAGCAGTTCTTC.

This clone was seen only once. V is TRBV2 and J is TRBJ1-4, with D uncertain. Germline CDR1 is SNHLY and CDR2 is FYNNEI. CDR3 length: 15 residues. Deletions cut 6 bases from V and 4 bases from J, with 15 bases between. DNA of the CDR3: TGTGCCAGCAGAAGCACCAGGCAGAGTAATGAAAAACTGTTTTTT. This encodes CASRSTRQSNEKLFF.

The genes are TRBV30 and TRBJ1-2; 7 nucleotides line up with TRBD1. The CDR3 has 14 amino acids. V shed 3 bases, J shed 6 bases, and the junction held 10 bases outside the gene matches. Germline CDR1 reads GTSNPN; CDR2 reads SVGIG (reference sequence). The CDR3 DNA is TGTGCCTGGAGCCAACCGGGACAGAAAGATGGCTACACCTTC. This encodes CAWSQPGQKDGYTF.

The chain uses TRBV7-3 and TRBJ2-1, with 9 nucleotides matching TRBD2. The CDR3 extends over 17 amino acids. The germline V gene has CDR1 SGHTA and CDR2 FQGTGA. J lost 9 bases, V lost 5 bases, and 17 bases had no gene match. CDR3 region: CASSPRVAGVGGGEQFF. The CDR3 DNA reads as TGTGCCAGCAGCCCCCGGGTAGCGGGAGTCGGTGGGGGTGAGCAGTTCTTC. The variable domain in full, completed from reference TRBV7-3 and TRBJ2-1, reads GAGVSQTPSNKVTEKGKYVELRCDPISGHTALYWYRQSLGQGPEFLIYFQGTGAADDSGLPNDRFFAVRPEGSVSTLKIQRTERGDSAVYLCASSPRVAGVGGGEQFFGPGTRLTVL.

This chain uses TRBV13 with TRBJ1-1; TRBD1 is a possible D gene (5 bases). V was trimmed by 2 bases and J by 6 bases, leaving 13 bases between them. The CDR3 covers 14 residues. Germline-derived CDR1 and CDR2 are PRHDT and FYEKMQ (reference sequence). This chain's CDR3 is CASSLRDEKPEAFF. In nucleotides, the CDR3 is TGTGCCAGCAGCTTACGGGACGAGAAGCCTGAAGCTTTCTTT. Supplemented by reference TRBV13 and TRBJ1-1, the full variable domain reads AAGVIQSPRHLIKEKRETATLKCYPIPRHDTVYWYQQGPGQDPQFLISFYEKMQSDKGSIPDRFSAQQFSDYHSELNMSSLELGDSALYFCASSLRDEKPEAFFGQGTRLTVV.

This sequence joins TRBV7-2 and TRBJ1-6, with D tentatively TRBD1 (5 bases). Germline values: CDR1 SGHTA, CDR2 FQGNSA. V was trimmed by 5 bases and J by 9 bases, leaving 20 bases between them. This CDR3 spans 16 amino acids. CDR3 nucleotides: TGTGCCAGCAGCCAGAATGGGGGGAAGCTTGTTTCACCCCTCCACTTT. Its translation is CASSQNGGKLVSPLHF.

This clone was detected a few times. The V and J genes are TRBV12-3 or TRBV12-4 and TRBJ2-7, with D tentatively TRBD2 (5 bases). Trimming left V 3 bases short and J 5 bases short, with 11 bases between. The CDR3 has 13 residues. CDR3 DNA: TGTGCCAGCAGTTTTGAGGGCCGGGACGAGCAGTACTTC. This gives the protein CASSFEGRDEQYF.

The V gene is TRBV10-3, the J gene TRBJ2-5; D might be TRBD2 (6 bases). The germline V and J ends were trimmed by 5 bases and 0 bases, with 13 bases remaining between them. Germline V gives CDR1 ENHRY, CDR2 SYGVKD. This CDR3 is built from 15 residues. The CDR3 DNA is TGTGCCATCAGTCCAGGAGGGGCGGACCAAGAGACCCAGTACTTC. Protein sequence: CAISPGGADQETQYF.

This clone was counted once. The chain is built from TRBV28 and TRBJ2-1; D is perhaps TRBD1 or TRBD2 (5 bases each). V was clipped by 2 bases and J by 9 bases, with 26 bases between them. CDR3 size: 18 residues. The germline gives CDR1 MDHEN, CDR2 SYDVKM. The DNA of the CDR3 is TGTGCCAGCAGTTTACTTCGTATGGGGCTAGCAAATTCGCCTGAGCAGTTCTTC. Translation: CASSLLRMGLANSPEQFF. Drawing the rest from reference TRBV28 and TRBJ2-1, the complete variable domain is DVKVTQSSRYLVKRTGEKVFLECVQDMDHENMFWYRQDPGLGLRLIYFSYDVKMKEKGDIPEGYSVSREKKERFSLILESASTNQTSMYLCASSLLRMGLANSPEQFFGPGTRLTVL.

V usage is TRBV5-1 and J usage is TRBJ2-2; D may be TRBD1 or TRBD2 (6 bases each). Trimming removed 0 bases from V and 4 bases from J, with 10 bases in between. The germline V gene encodes CDR1 SGHRS and CDR2 YFSETQ. This CDR3 spans 15 amino acids. CDR3 bases: TGCGCCAGCAGCTTGGGACTAGGGGGCACCGGGGAGCTGTTTTTT. It translates to CASSLGLGGTGELFF.

The chain couples TRBV7-2 to TRBJ1-1; D not resolved. Germline CDR1 and CDR2: SGHTA and FQGNSA. This CDR3 contains 14 residues. V was clipped by 0 bases and J by 1 base, with 6 bases between them. This CDR3 reads CASSLAGKNTEAFF. The DNA for the CDR3 is TGTGCCAGCAGCTTAGCGGGGAAGAACACTGAAGCTTTCTTT.

The chain carries TRBV11-2 and TRBJ1-2; D call uncertain. CDR1 is SGHAT and CDR2 is FQNNGV in the germline V gene. V lost 3 bases and J lost 4, with 6 bases in between. CDR3 length equals 12 residues. Here the CDR3 reads CASSLESYGYTF. The CDR3 DNA follows: TGTGCCAGCAGCTTGGAGTCCTATGGCTACACCTTC.

A word on this clone: Other DNA sequences of this sample code for an identical CDR3. This rearrangement joins TRBV5-1 to TRBJ2-5, with TRBD2 identical over 11 bases. Germline loops: CDR1 SGHRS, CDR2 YFSETQ. V gave up 0 bases and J gave up 5 bases; unmatched junction bases: 3. This CDR3 has 15 amino acids. The CDR3 reads CASSLALAGGETQYF. CDR3 coding DNA: TGCGCCAGCAGCTTGGCCCTAGCGGGGGGTGAGACCCAGTACTTC.

J is TRBJ2-5 and V is TRBV5-1; either TRBD1 or TRBD2 may supply D (5 bases each). V was pared by 0 bases and J by 5 bases, with 14 bases between. CDR1 SGHRS and CDR2 YFSETQ come from the germline V gene. There are 15 residues in the CDR3. CDR3 DNA sequence: TGCGCCAGCAGCTTGGCCGGGACGGGGCTTGAGACCCAGTACTTC. The encoded protein is CASSLAGTGLETQYF.

V usage is TRBV9 and J usage is TRBJ1-1, with TRBD1 as a possible D gene (6 bases). CDR3 length equals 14 residues. The germline V and J ends were trimmed by 4 bases and 3 bases, with 13 bases remaining between them. Germline CDR1 SGDLS, CDR2 YYNGEE. The CDR3 DNA reads as TGTGCCAGCAGCAAAGGGACAAGCGACACTGAAGCTTTCTTT. Encoded protein: CASSKGTSDTEAFF.

A note on this clone: This specimen includes other DNA sequences encoding the same CDR3. This chain joins TRBV4-3 and TRBJ2-7; 11 bases align to TRBD1. The CDR3 is 15 amino acids. J lost 4 bases, V lost 1 base, and 3 bases had no gene match. CDR1 LGHNA and CDR2 YSLEER come from the germline V gene. Here the CDR3 reads CASSQAGTGGYEQYF. DNA of the CDR3: TGCGCCAGCAGCCAAGCCGGGACAGGGGGTTACGAGCAGTACTTC.